A selection of T cell receptor beta chains follows, all from one sample in a study of graft-versus-host responses after intestinal transplantation. Their specific antigens are unknown. Repertoires were generated with immunoSEQ multiplex PCR, while TCRdb's copy carries only in-frame clones and drops some. The sample has 95,000 to 130,000 clones; roughly nine tenths are singletons. The material sequenced was unstimulated CD4+ T cells sorted from spleen or lymph node cells, taken before intestinal transplant. The receptors were sampled from a human donor who received an intestinal transplant. The CDR3 runs from the conserved cysteine through the conserved F or W. D genes are given only for firm matches. The size field is filled for only some rows; it gives once, few, many or a size class.

size	length	V	J	D	CDR3	DNA
few	14	TRBV2	TRBJ1-6	.	CASYMDSSNSPLHF	TGTGCCAGCTATATGGACAGCTCTAATTCACCCCTCCACTTT
.	14	TRBV7-2	TRBJ2-1	.	CASRRDSSYNEQFF	TGTGCCAGCAGGCGGGATAGCTCCTACAATGAGCAGTTCTTC
.	18	TRBV5-1	TRBJ2-3	TRBD1	CASSYTGGASSGTDTQYF	TGCGCCAGCAGCTATACAGGGGGCGCAAGTAGCGGGACAGATACGCAGTATTTT
.	16	TRBV4-3	TRBJ1-4	TRBD1	CASSQRTGANNEKLFF	TGCGCCAGCAGCCAACGTACAGGGGCGAATAATGAAAAACTGTTTTTT
.	17	TRBV2	TRBJ2-3	.	CASSEMRTPYFTDTQYF	TGTGCCAGCAGTGAAATGAGGACTCCCTATTTTACAGATACGCAGTATTTT
once	16	TRBV5-1	TRBJ2-2	TRBD2	CASSLNAGGATGELFF	TGCGCCAGCAGCTTAAACGCGGGGGGCGCAACCGGGGAGCTGTTTTTT
.	15	TRBV5-4	TRBJ2-7	.	CASSLRQGGSYEQYF	TGTGCCAGCAGCTTACGGCAGGGTGGATCCTACGAGCAGTACTTC
once	12	TRBV10-3	TRBJ1-5	.	CAIGPNRQPQHF	TGTGCCATCGGGCCAAACCGCCAGCCCCAGCATTTT
.	16	TRBV9	TRBJ2-3	TRBD2	CASSVSGGPGTDTQYF	TGTGCCAGCAGCGTATCGGGAGGGCCGGGAACAGATACGCAGTATTTT
.	12	TRBV7-2	TRBJ2-7	.	CASSLDRLEQYF	TGTGCCAGCAGCCTAGACAGGCTCGAGCAGTACTTC
.	16	TRBV9	TRBJ2-1	.	CASSVEGHSSYNEQFF	TGTGCCAGCAGCGTAGAGGGACATAGCTCCTACAATGAGCAGTTCTTC
.	15	TRBV7-2	TRBJ2-1	TRBD2	CASRRLAGAINEQFF	TGTGCCAGCAGACGACTAGCGGGGGCCATCAATGAGCAGTTCTTC
.	15	TRBV9	TRBJ1-5	TRBD1	CASSAWGQINQPQHF	TGTGCCAGCAGCGCGTGGGGACAGATCAATCAGCCCCAGCATTTT
.	13	TRBV11-2	TRBJ2-7	.	CASRTRSSYEQYF	TGTGCCAGCAGAACAAGGAGCTCCTACGAGCAGTACTTC
.	18	TRBV5-1	TRBJ2-3	TRBD2	CASSLQVGAGGPGDTQYF	TGCGCCAGCAGCTTGCAGGTTGGAGCGGGAGGGCCAGGAGATACGCAGTATTTT
.	15	TRBV6-5	TRBJ1-1	TRBD1	CASRERTGGFPEAFF	TGTGCCAGCAGGGAGAGGACAGGGGGCTTCCCTGAAGCTTTCTTT
once	13	TRBV7-2	TRBJ2-3	.	CASTSSRTDTQYF	TGTGCCAGCACCTCCTCTAGGACAGATACGCAGTATTTT
.	14	TRBV5-4	TRBJ2-7	.	CASRRKDSSYEQYF	TGTGCCAGCAGGAGAAAAGACTCATCCTACGAGCAGTACTTC
.	19	TRBV7-2	TRBJ2-6	TRBD1	CASSWGGDRGYRGANVLTF	TGTGCCAGCAGCTGGGGGGGGGACAGGGGATATAGAGGGGCCAACGTCCTGACTTTC
once	17	TRBV5-1	TRBJ2-1	TRBD2	CASSSTGTSGNYNEQFF	TGCGCCAGCAGCTCGACCGGGACTAGCGGGAACTACAATGAGCAGTTCTTC
.	12	TRBV28	TRBJ2-7	.	CASSLLGGEQYF	TGTGCCAGCAGTTTACTCGGGGGCGAGCAGTACTTC
.	14	TRBV30	TRBJ2-7	TRBD2	CAWSRAGGSYEQYF	TGTGCCTGGAGTCGGGCGGGAGGGTCCTACGAGCAGTACTTC
.	14	TRBV5-1	TRBJ2-7	.	CASSLVSGTYEQYF	TGCGCCAGCAGCTTGGTATCAGGGACCTACGAGCAGTACTTC
.	15	TRBV5-1	TRBJ1-4	.	CASSSAGSVSEKLFF	TGCGCCAGCAGCTCCGCGGGCAGCGTTAGTGAAAAACTGTTTTTT
.	13	TRBV5-1	TRBJ2-5	TRBD1	CASSQDRAETQYF	TGCGCCAGCAGCCAGGACAGGGCGGAGACCCAGTACTTC
.	15	TRBV6-6	TRBJ1-1	TRBD1	CASSGTGGAGTEAFF	TGTGCCAGCAGTGGGACAGGGGGCGCGGGGACTGAAGCTTTCTTT
once	14	TRBV10-2	TRBJ2-7	.	CASRRKGLFYEQYF	TGCGCCAGCAGACGAAAGGGGCTTTTTTACGAGCAGTACTTC
.	13	TRBV7-7	TRBJ2-5	.	CASGTQGMTAQYF	TGTGCCAGCGGGACACAAGGGATGACGGCCCAGTACTTC
.	16	TRBV18	TRBJ1-2	.	CASSPLLARQGHGYTF	TGTGCCAGCTCACCACTTCTCGCCAGGCAGGGTCATGGCTACACCTTC
.	15	TRBV7-2	TRBJ2-7	TRBD1	CASSLRDSPSYEQYF	TGTGCCAGCAGCCTACGGGACAGCCCTTCCTACGAGCAGTACTTC
.	13	TRBV29-1	TRBJ1-1	.	CSVYEQLNTEAFF	TGCAGCGTTTATGAACAACTGAACACTGAAGCTTTCTTT
.	14	TRBV5-1	TRBJ1-1	.	CASFYDQGNTEAFF	TGCGCCAGCTTTTATGATCAGGGGAACACTGAAGCTTTCTTT
.	13	TRBV6-5	TRBJ1-1	.	CASFSSRNTEAFF	TGTGCCAGCTTCTCGTCCAGGAACACTGAAGCTTTCTTT
.	14	TRBV28	TRBJ1-3	TRBD1	CASSRTGVGNTIYF	TGTGCCAGCAGTCGGACAGGGGTTGGAAACACCATATATTTT
.	12	TRBV30	TRBJ1-3	.	CAWSVRGNTIYF	TGTGCCTGGAGTGTACGGGGAAACACCATATATTTT
.	14	TRBV2	TRBJ1-5	TRBD1	CASRDRAGSQPQHF	TGTGCCAGCAGGGACAGGGCAGGGAGTCAGCCCCAGCATTTT
.	13	TRBV6-5	TRBJ2-7	.	CASSEVGFYEQYF	TGTGCCAGCAGTGAGGTTGGTTTTTACGAGCAGTACTTC
.	16	TRBV11-3	TRBJ2-4	TRBD2	CASSLGFGGVKNIQYF	TGTGCCAGCAGCTTAGGGTTCGGGGGGGTTAAAAACATTCAGTACTTC
.	18	TRBV7-2	TRBJ1-1	TRBD1	CASSMSGTGGARNTEAFF	TGTGCCAGCAGCATGTCCGGGACAGGGGGCGCGAGGAACACTGAAGCTTTCTTT
.	14	TRBV5-1	TRBJ2-7	.	CASSFRVKPYEQYF	TGCGCCAGCAGCTTCCGGGTCAAACCCTACGAGCAGTACTTC
.	13	TRBV5-1	TRBJ2-2	TRBD2	CASSREGTGELFF	TGCGCCAGCAGCCGGGAGGGGACCGGGGAGCTGTTTTTT